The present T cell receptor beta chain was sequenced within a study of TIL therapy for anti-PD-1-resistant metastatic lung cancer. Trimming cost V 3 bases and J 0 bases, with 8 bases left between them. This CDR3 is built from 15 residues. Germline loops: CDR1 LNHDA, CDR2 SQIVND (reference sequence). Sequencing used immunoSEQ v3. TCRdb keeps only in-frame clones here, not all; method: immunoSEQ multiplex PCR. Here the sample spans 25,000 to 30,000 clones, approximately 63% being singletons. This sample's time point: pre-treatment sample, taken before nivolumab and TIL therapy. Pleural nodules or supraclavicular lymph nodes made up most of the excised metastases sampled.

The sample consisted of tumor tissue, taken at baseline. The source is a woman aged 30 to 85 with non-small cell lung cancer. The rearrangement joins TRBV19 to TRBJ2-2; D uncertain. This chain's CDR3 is CASSIEHSNTGELFF. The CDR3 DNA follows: TGTGCCAGTAGTATCGAACACTCGAACACCGGGGAGCTGTTTTTT.